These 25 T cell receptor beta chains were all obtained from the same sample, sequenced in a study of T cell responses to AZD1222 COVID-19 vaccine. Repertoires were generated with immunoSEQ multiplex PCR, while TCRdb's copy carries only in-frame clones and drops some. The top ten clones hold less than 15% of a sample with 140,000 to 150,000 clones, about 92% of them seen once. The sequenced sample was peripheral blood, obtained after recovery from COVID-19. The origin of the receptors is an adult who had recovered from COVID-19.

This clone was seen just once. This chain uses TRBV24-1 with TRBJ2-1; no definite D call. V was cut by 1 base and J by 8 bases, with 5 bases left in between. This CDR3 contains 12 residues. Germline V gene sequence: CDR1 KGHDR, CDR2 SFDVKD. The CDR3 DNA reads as TGTGCCACCAGTGATTTCATGGATGAGCAGTTCTTC. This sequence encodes CATSDFMDEQFF.

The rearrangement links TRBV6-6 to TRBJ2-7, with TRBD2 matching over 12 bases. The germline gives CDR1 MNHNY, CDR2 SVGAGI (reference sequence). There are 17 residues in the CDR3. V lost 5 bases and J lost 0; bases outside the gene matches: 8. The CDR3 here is CASSPWTSGASSYEQYF. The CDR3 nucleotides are TGTGCCAGCAGTCCATGGACTAGCGGGGCCAGCTCCTACGAGCAGTACTTC.

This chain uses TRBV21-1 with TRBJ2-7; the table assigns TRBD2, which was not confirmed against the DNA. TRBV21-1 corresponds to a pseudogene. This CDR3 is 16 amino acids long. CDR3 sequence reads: CASSRRAGPGTGEQYF. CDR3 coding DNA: TGTGCCAGCAGCAGAAGGGCGGGGCCGGGGACCGGTGAGCAGTACTTC.

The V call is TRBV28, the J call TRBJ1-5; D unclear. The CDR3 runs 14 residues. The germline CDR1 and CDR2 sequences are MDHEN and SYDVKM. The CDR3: CAAVYSGGNQPQHF. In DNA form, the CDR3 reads TGTGCTGCAGTTTATTCAGGAGGCAATCAGCCCCAGCATTTT.

The CDR3 reads CASSSWGGNGPGNTIYF. The CDR3 coding sequence is TGCGCCAGCAGCTCGTGGGGGGGAAACGGCCCTGGAAACACCATATATTTT. The gene calls are TRBV5-1 and TRBJ1-3, with D possibly matching TRBD1 (5 bases). Per the germline V gene, CDR1 is SGHRS and CDR2 is YFSETQ. The CDR3 runs to 17 residues. V gave up 3 bases and J gave up 2 bases, with 18 bases separating them.

CDR3 sequence reads: CASSRDGTEQYF. The CDR3 region has the DNA TGTGCCAGCAGCCGCGACGGCACCGAGCAGTACTTC. This chain connects TRBV11-1 to TRBJ2-7; D is undetermined. The CDR3 is 12 amino acids. V was shortened by 5 bases and J by 6 bases, with 11 bases between the two germline ends. The germline gives CDR1 SGHAT, CDR2 FQDESV (reference sequence).

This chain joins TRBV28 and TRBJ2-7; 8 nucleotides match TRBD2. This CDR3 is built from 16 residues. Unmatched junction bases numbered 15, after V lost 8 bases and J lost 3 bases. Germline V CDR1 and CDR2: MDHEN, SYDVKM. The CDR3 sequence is CASGPRAGGGLYEQYF. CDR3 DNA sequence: TGTGCCAGCGGACCCCGGGCGGGAGGAGGGCTCTACGAGCAGTACTTC.

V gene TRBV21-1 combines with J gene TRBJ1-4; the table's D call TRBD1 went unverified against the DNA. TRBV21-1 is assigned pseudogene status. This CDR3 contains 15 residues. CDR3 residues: CASISRGSTNEKLFF. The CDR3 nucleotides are TGTGCCAGCATATCCAGGGGATCGACTAATGAAAAACTGTTTTTT.

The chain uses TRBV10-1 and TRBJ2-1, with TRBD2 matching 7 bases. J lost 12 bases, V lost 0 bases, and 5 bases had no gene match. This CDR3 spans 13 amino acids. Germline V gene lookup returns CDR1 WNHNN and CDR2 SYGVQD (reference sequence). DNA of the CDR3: TGCGCCAGCAGTGAGTCGGGGGGGATGAGGCAGTTCTTC. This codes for CASSESGGMRQFF.

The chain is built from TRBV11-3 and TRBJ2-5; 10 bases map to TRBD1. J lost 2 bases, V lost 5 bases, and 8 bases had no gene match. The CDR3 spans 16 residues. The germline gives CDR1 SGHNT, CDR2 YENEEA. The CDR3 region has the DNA TGTGCCAGCAGCAAGACAGGGGGCGCGGGGCAAGAGACCCAGTACTTC. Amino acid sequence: CASSKTGGAGQETQYF.

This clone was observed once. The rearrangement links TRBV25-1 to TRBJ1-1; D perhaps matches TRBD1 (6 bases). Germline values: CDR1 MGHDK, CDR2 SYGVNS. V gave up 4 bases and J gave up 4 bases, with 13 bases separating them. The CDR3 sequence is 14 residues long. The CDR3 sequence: CASSALTGRTEAFF. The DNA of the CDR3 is TGTGCCAGCAGTGCTCTCACAGGGCGCACTGAAGCTTTCTTT.

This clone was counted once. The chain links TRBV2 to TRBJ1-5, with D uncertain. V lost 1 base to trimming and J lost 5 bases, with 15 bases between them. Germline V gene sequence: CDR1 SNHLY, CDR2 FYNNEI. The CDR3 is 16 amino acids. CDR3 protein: CASSEEAPRGYQPQHF. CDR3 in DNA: TGTGCCAGCAGTGAAGAGGCCCCGAGAGGGTATCAGCCCCAGCATTTT. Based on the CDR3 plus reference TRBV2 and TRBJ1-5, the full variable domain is EPEVTQTPSHQVTQMGQEVILRCVPISNHLYFYWYRQILGQKVEFLVSFYNNEISEKSEIFDDQFSVERPDGSNFTLKIRSTKLEDSAMYFCASSEEAPRGYQPQHFGDGTRLSIL.

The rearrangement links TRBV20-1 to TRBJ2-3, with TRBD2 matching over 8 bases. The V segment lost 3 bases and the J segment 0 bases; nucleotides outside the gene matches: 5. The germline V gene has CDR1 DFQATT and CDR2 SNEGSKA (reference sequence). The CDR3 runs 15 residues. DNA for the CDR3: TGCAGTGCTAGTGTCGCTAGCGGGAGCACAGATACGCAGTATTTT. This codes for CSASVASGSTDTQYF.

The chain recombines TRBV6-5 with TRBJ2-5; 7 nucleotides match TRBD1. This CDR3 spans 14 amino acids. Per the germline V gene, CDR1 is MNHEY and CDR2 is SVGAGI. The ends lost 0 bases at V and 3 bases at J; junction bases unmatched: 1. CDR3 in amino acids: CASSYSGTEETQYF. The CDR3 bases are TGTGCCAGCAGTTACTCCGGGACAGAAGAGACCCAGTACTTC.

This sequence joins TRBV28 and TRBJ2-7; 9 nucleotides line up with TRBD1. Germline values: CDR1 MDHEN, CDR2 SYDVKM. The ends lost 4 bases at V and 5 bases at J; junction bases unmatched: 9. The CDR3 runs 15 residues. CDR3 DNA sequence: TGTGCCAGCAGTTCTCCGGGACAGGGTGCAAACGAGCAGTACTTC. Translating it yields CASSSPGQGANEQYF.

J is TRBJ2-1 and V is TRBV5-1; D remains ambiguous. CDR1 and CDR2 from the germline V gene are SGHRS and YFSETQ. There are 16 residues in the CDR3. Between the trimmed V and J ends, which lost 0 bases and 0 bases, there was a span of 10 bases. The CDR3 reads CASSLEQVSSYNEQFF. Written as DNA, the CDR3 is TGCGCCAGCAGCTTGGAACAAGTCAGCTCCTACAATGAGCAGTTCTTC.

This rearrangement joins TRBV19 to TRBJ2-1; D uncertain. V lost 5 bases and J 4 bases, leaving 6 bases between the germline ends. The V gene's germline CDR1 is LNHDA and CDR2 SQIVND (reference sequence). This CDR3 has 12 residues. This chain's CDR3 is CASSQRYNEQFF. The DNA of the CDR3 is TGTGCCAGTAGTCAGAGGTACAATGAGCAGTTCTTC.

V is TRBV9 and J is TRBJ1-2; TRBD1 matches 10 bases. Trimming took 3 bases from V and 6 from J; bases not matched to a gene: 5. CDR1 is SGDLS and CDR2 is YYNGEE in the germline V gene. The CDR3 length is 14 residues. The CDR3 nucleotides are TGTGCCAGCAGCGCCCTGACAGGGGGCAATGGCTACACCTTC. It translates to CASSALTGGNGYTF.

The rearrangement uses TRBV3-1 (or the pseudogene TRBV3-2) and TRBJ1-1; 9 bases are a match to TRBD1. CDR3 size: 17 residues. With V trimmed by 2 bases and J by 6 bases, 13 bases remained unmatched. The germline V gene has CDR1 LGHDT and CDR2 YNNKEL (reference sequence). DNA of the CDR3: TGTGCCAGCAGCCAAAGGGGATGGACAGGGGCTGTGGCTGAAGCTTTCTTT. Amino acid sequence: CASSQRGWTGAVAEAFF.

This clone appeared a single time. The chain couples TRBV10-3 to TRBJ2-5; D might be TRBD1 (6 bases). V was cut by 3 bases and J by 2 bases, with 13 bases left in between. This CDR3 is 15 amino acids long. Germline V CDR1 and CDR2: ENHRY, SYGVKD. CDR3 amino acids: CAISDRGHFQETQYF. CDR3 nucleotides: TGTGCCATCAGTGATCGGGGACATTTTCAAGAGACCCAGTACTTC.

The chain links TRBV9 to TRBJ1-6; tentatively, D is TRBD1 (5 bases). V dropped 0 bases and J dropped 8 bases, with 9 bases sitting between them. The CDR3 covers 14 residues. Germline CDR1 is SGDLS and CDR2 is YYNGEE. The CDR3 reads CASSVGLGDSPLHF. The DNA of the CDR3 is TGTGCCAGCAGCGTAGGATTGGGGGATTCACCCCTCCACTTT.

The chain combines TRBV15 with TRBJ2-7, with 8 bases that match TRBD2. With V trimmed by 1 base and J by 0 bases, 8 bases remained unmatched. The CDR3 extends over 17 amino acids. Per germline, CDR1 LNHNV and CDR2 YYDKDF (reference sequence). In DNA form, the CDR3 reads TGTGCCACCAGCAGAGCCAGGACTAGCCCATCCTCCTACGAGCAGTACTTC. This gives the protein CATSRARTSPSSYEQYF.

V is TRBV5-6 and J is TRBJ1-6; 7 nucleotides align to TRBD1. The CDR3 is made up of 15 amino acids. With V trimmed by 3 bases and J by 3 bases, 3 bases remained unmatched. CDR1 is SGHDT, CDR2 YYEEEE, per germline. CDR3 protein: CASSSRQGYNSPLHF. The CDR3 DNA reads TGTGCCAGCAGCTCACGACAGGGCTATAATTCACCCCTCCACTTT.

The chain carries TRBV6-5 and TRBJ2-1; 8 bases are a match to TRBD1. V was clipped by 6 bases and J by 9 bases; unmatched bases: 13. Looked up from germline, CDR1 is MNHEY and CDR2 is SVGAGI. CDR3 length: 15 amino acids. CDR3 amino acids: CASRGTGQVAIEQFF. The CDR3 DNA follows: TGTGCCAGCAGGGGGACGGGACAGGTAGCTATTGAGCAGTTCTTC.

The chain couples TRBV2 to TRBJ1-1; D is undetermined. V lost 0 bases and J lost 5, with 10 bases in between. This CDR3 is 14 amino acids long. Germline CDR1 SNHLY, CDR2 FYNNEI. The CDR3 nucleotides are TGTGCCAGCAGTGAAGCGATGGGGTGGACTGAAGCTTTCTTT. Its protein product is CASSEAMGWTEAFF.